The clone carrying this TCR beta chain occurred a few times. Its antigen remains unknown. This record belongs to a study of T-cell reconstitution after alpha-beta-depleted transplantation in children. TCRbeta library construction was performed incorporating unique molecular identifiers. TCRdb reprocessed the PCR reads via MiXCR and lists one record per CDR3 protein. The sample gives about 1,000,000 distinct CDR3 sequences, 25% to 30% of which show up once; 25% to 35% is in the top ten. V lost 7 bases to trimming and J lost 2 bases; unmatched junction nucleotides: 5. The CDR3 is 13 amino acids. General study results and limits: In patients about two months after transplant, alpha-beta T cells reportedly arose from several hundred expanded graft clones. Some patients owed their high day-60 TCRbeta diversity to surviving recipient T cells and thymic progenitors. Newly produced T cells mostly accounted for T-cell counts and diversity one year post-transplant.

The material sequenced was PBMCs, mostly from graft donor cells, taken 360 days after TCRalphabeta/CD19-depleted stem cell transplant. The rearrangement links TRBV12-3 or TRBV12-4 to TRBJ2-7, with TRBD1 matching 7 bases. This sequence originates from a boy in the first two years of life who had a stem cell transplant for SCID, so the T cells may come from the graft donor. The CDR3 DNA sequence: TGTGCCAGCACCCCGGGGACAGCCTACGAGCAGTACTTC. It codes for CASTPGTAYEQYF.